This T cell receptor (beta chain) emerged from a study of identical twins. Study-level points and caveats: Insertions were fewer in abundant cord blood beta clonotypes, whereas memory repertoires showed none of this pattern.

A universal primer binding site was introduced by template switching. The final cDNA contained unique molecular identifiers. One entry per CDR3 protein, called by TCRdb with MiXCR from the 5' RACE reads. The sample records about 530,000 distinct CDR3 sequences, under 25% being singletons. CDR1 ENHRY and CDR2 SYGVKD come from the germline V gene. V dropped 0 bases and J dropped 4 bases, with 2 bases sitting between them. The CDR3 is 12 amino acids. This clonotype was counted between two and nine times. What it binds is not known. Healthy Caucasian individuals made up all the donors. This same sample was also taken into another study, of yellow fever vaccine responses in identical twins. From that second work: Twins reportedly had a vaccine T cell response that seemed partly convergent, partly personalized.

This TCR came from a woman between 18 and 29 years old in good health. The source material was CD4+ T cells sorted from blood. This chain links TRBV10-3 with TRBJ2-3; no clear D gene. CDR3 sequence reads: CAISESPDTQYF. DNA for the CDR3: TGTGCCATCAGTGAGTCCCCAGATACGCAGTATTTT.